What follows describes a single T cell receptor beta chain. What it recognizes is unknown. This entry is derived from a study of vaccination and CD4 T cells after COVID-19. Trimming left V 0 bases short and J 6 bases short, with 13 bases between. This CDR3 has 14 residues. Germline V CDR1 and CDR2: SGDLS, YYNGEE. Cultured CD4+ T cells had their DNA profiled by the Oncomine TCR Beta short-read assay. One entry per CDR3 protein, called by TCRdb with MiXCR from the PCR reads. The sample holds about 21,000 distinct CDR3 sequences, under 55% seen once. Sample treatment: approximately 9-day PBMC culture with coronavirus spike peptide pools or control peptides (ViraFEST assay).

The TCR sequence derives from a human donor who had recovered from COVID-19. The V gene is TRBV9, the J gene TRBJ2-7; D is perhaps TRBD1 (5 bases). Sample: CD4+ T cells from blood, cultured in vitro. The CDR3, as DNA: TGTGCCAGCAGCGTAGCCCCTTCCCAGGGCGAGCAGTACTTC. Residues: CASSVAPSQGEQYF.